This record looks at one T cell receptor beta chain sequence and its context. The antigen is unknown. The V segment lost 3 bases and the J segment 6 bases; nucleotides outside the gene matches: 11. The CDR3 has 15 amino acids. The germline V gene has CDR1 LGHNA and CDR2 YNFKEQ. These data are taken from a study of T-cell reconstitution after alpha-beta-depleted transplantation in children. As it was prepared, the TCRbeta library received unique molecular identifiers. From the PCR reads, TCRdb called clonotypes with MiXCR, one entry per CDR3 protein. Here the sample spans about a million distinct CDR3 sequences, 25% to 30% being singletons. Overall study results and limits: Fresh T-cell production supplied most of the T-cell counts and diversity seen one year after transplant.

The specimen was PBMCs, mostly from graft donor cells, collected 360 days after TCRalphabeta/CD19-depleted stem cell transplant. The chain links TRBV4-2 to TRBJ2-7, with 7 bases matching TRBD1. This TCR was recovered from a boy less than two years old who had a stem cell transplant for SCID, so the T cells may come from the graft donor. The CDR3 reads CASSHLSVAGGEQYF. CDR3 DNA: TGTGCCAGCAGCCACCTCTCGGTTGCAGGGGGCGAGCAGTACTTC.